The rows below give T cell receptor beta chains drawn from one sample of a study of T-cell memory formation after mild COVID-19. TCRdb re-derived calls from the 5' RACE reads in MiXCR, one entry per CDR3 protein. The data contain about 180,000 distinct CDR3 sequences, roughly 20% of them singletons. Sequenced material: PBMCs or a T cell subset sorted from them (not recorded which). Receptor source: a man between 18 and 29 years old who had mild COVID-19 (a few samples of this study predate the infection). Cell type and time point are not known. Both conserved end residues are trimmed from each CDR3. D genes are given only for firm matches.

v_call	j_call	d_call	cdr3_aa
TRBV4-1	TRBJ2-5	.	ASSRAAQPRDQY
TRBV15	TRBJ1-5	TRBD1	ATSTRGDQPQH
TRBV7-9	TRBJ1-2	.	ASSLDLGYGYT
TRBV6-5	TRBJ2-3	.	ASSLEGGTTDTQY
TRBV7-9	TRBJ2-3	TRBD2	ASSAGTSITDTQY
TRBV20-1	TRBJ2-3	TRBD1	SARRLGTADTQY
TRBV24-1	TRBJ1-2	TRBD1	ATRDSENYGYT
TRBV5-1	TRBJ2-1	TRBD2	ASSWGGSSGGLFEQF
TRBV5-1	TRBJ2-3	TRBD1	ASSLGGDRDTDTQY
TRBV6-2/TRBV6-3	TRBJ1-1	TRBD1	ASSFSPGQGAKAF
TRBV7-9	TRBJ1-4	.	ASSLASIRQLTKEKLF
TRBV10-3	TRBJ2-3	TRBD2	AIKAGGPISADTQY
TRBV7-2	TRBJ2-3	.	ASSRYTDTQY
TRBV20-1	TRBJ2-1	.	SASVSLVSDEQF